This T cell receptor beta chain emerged from a study of regulatory T cells in long-lasting Graves disease (dated by TCRdb to 2020 to 2023). At the level of the whole study: In the newly diagnosed Graves' disease group, patients had been taking antithyroid drugs for less than 3 months. The study took place in China and was registered as a clinical trial. TCR sequencing covered around 13 persistent and about 20 newly diagnosed Graves' disease patients, approximately 33 samples in total. Persistent Graves' disease patients were compared with newly diagnosed Graves' disease patients by peripheral blood TCR sequencing and RNA sequencing.

Summary of the overall study and its limitations: Persistent disease showed preferential use of TRBV28, TRBJ1-2 and TRBJ2-5, whereas newly diagnosed disease favored TRBV20-1 and TRBJ2-1. The authors acknowledged the small sample size as a limitation that may reduce accuracy. Lower TCR Shannon entropy and fewer highly expanded clones were observed in persistent Graves' disease patients than in newly diagnosed patients, which suggested clonal expansion. Sequencing and analysis were limited to the TCR beta chain. Peripheral blood alone was examined, since thyroid tissue, which constituted the primary lesion, could not be accessed. Patients with persistent disease shared more public clonotypes (roughly 2,900) than newly diagnosed patients did (966).

A word on this clonotype: Its binding antigen is unknown. Base qualities are not provided; no much larger clone lies one nucleotide away.

V was cut back by 4 bases and J by 5 bases, leaving a gap of 16 bases between them. The germline V gene sets CDR1 to SGDLS and CDR2 to YYNGEE. The CDR3 measures 15 amino acids from cysteine to phenylalanine. Just CDR3 DNA is preserved here, 45 bases in frame from base 1. The library relied on multiplex PCR. Sequencing used an Illumina HiSeq 4000. iRepertoire HTBI primers and Arm-PCR amplification of CDR3 regions were used to construct TCR beta libraries. Before sequencing, the PCR products went through gel purification. The original methods were these. Gene usage analysis of CDR3 amino acid clonotypes relied on the roughly 58 TRBV and over 13 TRBJ segments identified across samples. COPE and FqMerger were used to merge filtered high-quality paired reads into contigs. Contigs were aligned with BLAST to IMGT TRBV, TRBD and TRBJ reference genes, and CDR3 was defined per IMGT. Clonotypes above 0.1% frequency were classified as highly expanded clones. Shannon entropy served as the measure of repertoire diversity, while the Gini coefficient captured V-J evenness. A clonotype found in more than one individual was treated as public. In TCRdb, the public reads were trimmed at Q25 with fastp and aligned with MiXCR, with productive beta chains retained. Each CDR3 protein appears once, grouped with its most common genes and DNA. TCRdb, not the authors, supplied the V and J calls. The sample table contains hundreds of thousands of distinct CDR3 sequences; only one count was recorded for roughly a sixth of them. Jointly, the top ten make up approximately 25% of the sample.

In light of the paper, this sample's time point label describes: newly diagnosed GD, antithyroid drugs for less than 3 months. For both TCR sequencing and RNA sequencing, RNA was extracted from PBMCs in TRIzol. The diagnosis of Graves' disease was made according to American Thyroid Association guidelines. Recruitment of patients was carried out at an endocrinology department in Xi'an, China. Each patient gave 8.5 to 9.5 milliliters of peripheral blood, collected in an EDTA anticoagulant tube. Ficoll Paque Plus density gradient separation was used to isolate PBMCs, and no additional T cell sorting was done. An Agilent 2100 Bioanalyzer and agarose gel were used to check RNA quality, and a NanoDrop 2000 was used to measure RNA concentration. This sample was also put to use in a study of T cells in Graves' hyperthyroidism and ophthalmopathy. According to the second study: Stable Graves' hyperthyroidism was defined as no progression to ophthalmopathy during 18 months of follow-up. Hyperthyroidism patients were aged 18 to 65 years and newly diagnosed, with disease duration of less than 2 months. Any patient with an uncontrolled infection, another autoimmune disease, pregnancy or lactation was excluded. Diagnoses were established on the basis of clinical symptoms, serum thyroxine and TRAb, thyroid ultrasound, and orbital computed tomography. A first-round RT-PCR of the TCR CDR3 used the HTBI primer set with the Qiagen OneStep RT-PCR kit. Most expanded thyroid clonotypes (frequency above 0.001) were also detected in blood, suggesting blood repertoires may reflect thyroid immune responses. Ophthalmopathy was separated from stable hyperthyroidism by a 13 V-J signature model, with 87.88% sensitivity and roughly 81% specificity obtained in cross-validation and 80%/75% obtained in testing. In validation, the model predicted progression to ophthalmopathy with approximately 70% sensitivity and 72% to 75% specificity, a median of around six months before onset. To identify TCR V-J signatures that set the groups apart, the researchers used a discovery cohort of 90 to 100 patients, made up of fewer than 50 with Graves' ophthalmopathy and 57 with stable Graves' hyperthyroidism. Prospective prediction of ophthalmopathy was tested in an independent validation cohort of some 20 hyperthyroidism patients and approximately 17 patients who later progressed to ophthalmopathy. For training and testing, the 100 or so patients in the discovery cohort were randomly divided in a 7:3 ratio. Thyroid tissue and blood T-cell repertoires from about six Graves' hyperthyroidism patients were also compared in the study. Once sampling was done, hyperthyroidism patients were given methimazole at a starting dose of 30 mg daily, whereas ophthalmopathy patients were given high-dose intravenous methylprednisolone. Libraries were constructed in a second round of multiplex PCR, after which size selection and purification were performed. The libraries were sequenced on an Illumina HiSeq2000 using paired-end 100 bp reads. SOAPnuke was used to process the raw data, with reads discarded if the reads contained adapters or uncalled bases, had a mean Phred below 15, or lacked an exact constant-primer or identifier match. COPE v1.2.5 was used to merge the high-quality paired reads, and each unique nucleotide sequence was defined as a clonotype. Clonotypes were aligned to IMGT TRBV, TRBD and TRBJ reference segments using MiTCR v1.1. The analysis included only V-J combinations with a frequency above 0.0001, which together covered more than 98% of the repertoires. The TCS score was defined as F50 (clonal expansion) divided by E x V (chaos), with BLOSUM62-based TCRdist calculated between CDR3 peptides within each V-J. Welch's t-statistics and random forest reduced approximately 520 V-J features to 13, which were used in a naive Bayes classifier (R e1071). No statistical method was used to set the sample size in advance, and investigators knew the group allocation. According to the paper, TCR Vbeta CDR3 sequencing was carried out on 120 to 150 peripheral blood samples, which came from approximately 41 ophthalmopathy, fewer than 80 hyperthyroidism and approximately 17 progressor patients.

This TCR was sampled from a woman aged 35 to 60 with Graves disease. Donor details come from another sample of the same person, matched by shared clones. The chain is made from TRBV9 and TRBJ1-5; the D gene is perhaps TRBD1, on 5 matching bases. Sequenced here: peripheral blood mononuclear cells (PBMCs), sampled at new diagnosis, from a patient treated with antithyroid drugs. The DNA is TGTGCCAGCAGCCGGGGCCCAACGGCCCATCAGCCCCAGCATTTT. Its protein reads: CASSRGPTAHQPQHF.